The present T cell receptor beta chain was sequenced within a study of response to subunit inactivated influenza vaccine. One entry per CDR3 protein, called by TCRdb with MiXCR from the RT-PCR reads. The repertoire holds 600,000 to 850,000 distinct CDR3 sequences, with around 13% as singletons. The CDR3 totals 16 residues. Germline CDR1 and CDR2: LGHNA and YNFKEQ. About this clonotype: The antigen is undetermined. Germline is not matched at one junction end, which may reflect a read error.

General observations from the study: Authors suggested that a seasonal influenza vaccination recruits few new T cells each time.

The sequence derives from a man in his forties or fifties who received an inactivated influenza vaccine. The sequenced sample was PBMCs from blood, obtained less than 15 days before vaccination. This chain connects TRBV4-2 to TRBJ2-3; the D is unclear. CDR3 amino acids: CASSQDSGTGTDTQYF. CDR3 bases: TGCGCCAGCAGCCAAGATAGTGGTACAGGCACAGATACGCAGTATTTT.